Reported below is one TCR beta chain. The data are from a study of cytomegalovirus exposure and HLA in healthy donors. With 6 bases clipped from V and 1 base from J, the junction kept 7 bases outside the gene matches. The CDR3 has 15 residues. From germline, CDR1 is SEHNR and CDR2 FQNEAQ (reference sequence). In the PCR, 60 Vbeta and 13 Jbeta primers were used. The assay was immunoSEQ multiplex PCR, and TCRdb's table has in-frame clones only and misses some. The top ten hold about 5% of the sample, which has tens of thousands of clones, 62% seen once. This receptor was taken from a woman aged 25 to 45 in good health and CMV-seropositive. This chain joins TRBV7-9 and TRBJ1-1; 8 bases match TRBD1. The sequencing sample was made of PBMCs. The CDR3 nucleotides read TGTGCCAGCAGTCTATTCGGGACAGGGAACACTGAAGCTTTCTTT. This sequence encodes CASSLFGTGNTEAFF.